Sequencing of this TCR beta chain was carried out in a study of blood T cells in healthy people across ages. This CDR3 has 16 residues. Trimming stripped 5 bases from V and 0 bases from J, with 17 bases between. With a J-beta primer mix and a sample-barcoded 5' primer, a second PCR ran roughly 6 to 11 cycles. In TCRdb, the 5' RACE reads were re-called with MiXCR into one record per CDR3 protein. The sample has 800,000 to 1,000,000 distinct CDR3 sequences, around 48% seen once; the top ten hold 13%. V usage is TRBV12-3 or TRBV12-4 and J usage is TRBJ2-7, with D possibly TRBD2 on 6 matching bases. The sequence derives from a young man in good health. Sequencing was done on a sample of blood. The CDR3 reads CASSPNVGLSSYEQYF. The CDR3 DNA is TGTGCCAGCAGTCCGAACGTGGGACTGAGCTCCTACGAGCAGTACTTC.